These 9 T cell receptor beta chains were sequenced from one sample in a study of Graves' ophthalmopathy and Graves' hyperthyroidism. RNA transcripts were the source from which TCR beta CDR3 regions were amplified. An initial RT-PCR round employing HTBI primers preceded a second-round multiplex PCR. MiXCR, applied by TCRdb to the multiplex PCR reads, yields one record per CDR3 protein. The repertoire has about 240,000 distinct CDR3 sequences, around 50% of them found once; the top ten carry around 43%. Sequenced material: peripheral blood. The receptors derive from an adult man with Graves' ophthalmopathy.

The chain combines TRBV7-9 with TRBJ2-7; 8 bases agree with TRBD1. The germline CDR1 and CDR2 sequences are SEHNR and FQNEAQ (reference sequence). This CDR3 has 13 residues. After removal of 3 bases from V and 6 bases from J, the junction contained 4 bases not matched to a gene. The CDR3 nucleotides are TGTGCCAGCAGCTTTCAGGGGGCAAGCGAGCAGTACTTC. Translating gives CASSFQGASEQYF.

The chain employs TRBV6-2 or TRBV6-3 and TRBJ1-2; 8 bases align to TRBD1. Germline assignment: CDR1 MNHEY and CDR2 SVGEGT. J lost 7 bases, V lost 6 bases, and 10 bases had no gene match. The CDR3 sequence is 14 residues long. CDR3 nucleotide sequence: TGTGCCAGCAGGATACAGGGGGGCGCGAGTGGCTACACCTTC. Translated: CASRIQGGASGYTF.

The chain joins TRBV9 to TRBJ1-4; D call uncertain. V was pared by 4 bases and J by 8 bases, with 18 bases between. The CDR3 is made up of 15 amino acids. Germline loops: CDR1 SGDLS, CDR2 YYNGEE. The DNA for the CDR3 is TGTGCCAGCAGCTTATCACCGGGCCTCGGGGAAAAACTGTTTTTT. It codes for CASSLSPGLGEKLFF.

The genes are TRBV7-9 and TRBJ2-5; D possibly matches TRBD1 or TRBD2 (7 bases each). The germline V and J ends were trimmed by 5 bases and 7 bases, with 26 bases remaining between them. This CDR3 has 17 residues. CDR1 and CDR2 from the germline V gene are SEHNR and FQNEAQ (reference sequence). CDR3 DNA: TGTGCCAGCAGCCCACCGGGACTACCTGCAGGGGGTGGGACCCAGTACTTC. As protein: CASSPPGLPAGGGTQYF. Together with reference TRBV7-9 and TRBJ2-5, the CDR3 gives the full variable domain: DTGVSQNPRHKITKRGQNVTFRCDPISEHNRLYWYRQTLGQGPEFLTYFQNEAQLEKSRLLSDRFSAERPKGSFSTLEIQRTEQGDSAMYLCASSPPGLPAGGGTQYFGPGTRLLVL.

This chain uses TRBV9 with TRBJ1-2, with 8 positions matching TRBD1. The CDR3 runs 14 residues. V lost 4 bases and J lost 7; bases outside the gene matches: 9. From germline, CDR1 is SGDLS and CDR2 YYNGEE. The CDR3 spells CASSSPDRDTGYTF. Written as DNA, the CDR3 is TGTGCCAGCAGCTCCCCGGACAGGGACACTGGCTACACCTTC.

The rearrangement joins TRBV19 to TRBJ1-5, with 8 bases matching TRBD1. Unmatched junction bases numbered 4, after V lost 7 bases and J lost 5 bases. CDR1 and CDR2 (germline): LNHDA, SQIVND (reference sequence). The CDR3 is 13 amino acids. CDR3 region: CASKDRAHQPQHF. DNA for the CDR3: TGTGCCAGTAAGGACAGGGCCCATCAGCCCCAGCATTTT.

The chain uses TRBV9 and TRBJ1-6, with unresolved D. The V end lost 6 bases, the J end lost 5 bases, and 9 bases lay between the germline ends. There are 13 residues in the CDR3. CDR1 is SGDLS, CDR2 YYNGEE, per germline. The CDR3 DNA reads TGTGCCAGCACCTCCGAAGATAATTCACCCCTCCACTTT. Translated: CASTSEDNSPLHF. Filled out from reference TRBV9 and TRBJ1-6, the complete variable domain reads DSGVTQTPKHLITATGQRVTLRCSPRSGDLSVYWYQQSLDQGLQFLIQYYNGEERAKGNILERFSAQQFPDLHSELNLSSLELGDSALYFCASTSEDNSPLHFGNGTRLTVT.

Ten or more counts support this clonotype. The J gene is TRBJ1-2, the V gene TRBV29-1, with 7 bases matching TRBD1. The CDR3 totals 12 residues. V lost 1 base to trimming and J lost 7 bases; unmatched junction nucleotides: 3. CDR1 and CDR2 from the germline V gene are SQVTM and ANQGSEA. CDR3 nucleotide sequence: TGCAGCGTTGAAGGACAGGGAGGTGGCTACACCTTC. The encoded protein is CSVEGQGGGYTF.

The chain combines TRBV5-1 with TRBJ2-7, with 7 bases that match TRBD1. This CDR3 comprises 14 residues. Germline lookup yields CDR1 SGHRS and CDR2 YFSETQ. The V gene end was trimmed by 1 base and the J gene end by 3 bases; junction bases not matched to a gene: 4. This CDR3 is CASSLTGVGYEQYF. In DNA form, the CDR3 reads TGCGCCAGCAGCTTGACAGGGGTGGGCTACGAGCAGTACTTC.